The entry below describes one T cell receptor (beta chain). Antigen specificity is unknown. The record originates from a study of T cells in tuberculosis. General study findings and limits: Active tuberculosis alpha repertoires lay closer to GMM-specific TCRs than controls'.

The table came from immunoSEQ multiplex PCR; TCRdb's copy has only in-frame clones and leaves some out. The profile shows 30,000 to 45,000 clones, roughly 93% of them singletons. Sequenced sample: PBMCs. This clonotype was obtained from a donor under 30 with latent tuberculosis or without tuberculosis infection. Some clones in this sample may be carry-over from other donors' samples.

The CDR3 DNA reads TGTGCCAGCTCACCAACAGCTAAGACAGATCAGCCCCAGCATTTT. Residues: CASSPTAKTDQPQHF. The chain carries TRBV18 and TRBJ1-5, with D possibly matching TRBD1 (5 bases). The CDR3 is 15 residues long. In germline, CDR1 is KGHSH, CDR2 LQKENI. V was cut by 2 bases and J by 5 bases, with 13 bases left in between.